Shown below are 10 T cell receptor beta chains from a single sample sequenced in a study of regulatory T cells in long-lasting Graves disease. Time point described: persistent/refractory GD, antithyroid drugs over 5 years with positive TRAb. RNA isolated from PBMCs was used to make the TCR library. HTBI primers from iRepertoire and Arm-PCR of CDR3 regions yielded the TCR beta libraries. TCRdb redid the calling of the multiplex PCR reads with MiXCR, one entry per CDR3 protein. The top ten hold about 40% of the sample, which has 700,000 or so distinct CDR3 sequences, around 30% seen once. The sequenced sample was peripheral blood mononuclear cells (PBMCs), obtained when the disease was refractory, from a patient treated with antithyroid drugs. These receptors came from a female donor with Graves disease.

CDR3 region: CASRSAYNNTGELFF. CDR3 nucleotide sequence: TGTGCCAGCAGATCGGCCTACAATAACACCGGGGAGCTGTTTTTT. The chain combines TRBV12-3 or TRBV12-4 with TRBJ2-2; D not certain. Trimming cost V 6 bases and J 2 bases, with 13 bases left between them. The CDR3 totals 15 residues.

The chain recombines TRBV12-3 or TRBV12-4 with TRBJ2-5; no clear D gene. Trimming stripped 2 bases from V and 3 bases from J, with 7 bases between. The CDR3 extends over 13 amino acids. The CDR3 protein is CASSLHREETQYF. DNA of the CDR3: TGTGCCAGCAGTTTACACAGAGAAGAGACCCAGTACTTC.

CDR3 coding DNA: TGTGCCAGCAGTTTATCGCGACTAGGGGGAACAGATACGCAGTATTTT. Its protein product is CASSLSRLGGTDTQYF. This chain uses TRBV12-3 or TRBV12-4 with TRBJ2-3; D could derive from TRBD1 or TRBD2 (6 bases each). With 2 bases removed from V and 3 bases from J, the gap between germline ends came to 15 bases. This CDR3 spans 16 amino acids.

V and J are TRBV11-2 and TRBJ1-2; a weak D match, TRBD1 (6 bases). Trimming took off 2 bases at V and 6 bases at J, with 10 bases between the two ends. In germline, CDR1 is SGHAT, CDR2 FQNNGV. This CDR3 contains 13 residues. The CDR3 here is CASSLRQVDGYTF. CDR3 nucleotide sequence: TGTGCCAGCAGCTTAAGACAGGTCGATGGCTACACCTTC. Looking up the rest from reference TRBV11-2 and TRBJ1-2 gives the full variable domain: EAGVAQSPRYKIIEKRQSVAFWCNPISGHATLYWYQQILGQGPKLLIQFQNNGVVDDSQLPKDRFSAERLKGVDSTLKIQPAKLEDSAVYLCASSLRQVDGYTFGSGTRLTVV.

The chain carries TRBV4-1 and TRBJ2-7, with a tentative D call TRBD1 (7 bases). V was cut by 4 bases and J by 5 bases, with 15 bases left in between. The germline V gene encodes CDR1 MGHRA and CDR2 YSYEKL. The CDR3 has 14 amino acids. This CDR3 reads CASSRSGGNDEQYF. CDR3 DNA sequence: TGCGCCAGCAGCCGTTCAGGGGGGAATGACGAGCAGTACTTC.

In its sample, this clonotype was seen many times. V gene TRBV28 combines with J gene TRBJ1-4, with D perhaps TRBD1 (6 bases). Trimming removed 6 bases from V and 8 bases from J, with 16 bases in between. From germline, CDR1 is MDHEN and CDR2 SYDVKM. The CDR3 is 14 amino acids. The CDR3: CASSHDRWAEKLFF. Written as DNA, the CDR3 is TGTGCCAGCAGCCATGACAGGTGGGCGGAAAAACTGTTTTTT.

CDR3 bases: TGTGCCAGCATACAGGACAGGGGACAGCCCCAGCATTTT. Its translation: CASIQDRGQPQHF. The J gene is TRBJ1-5, the V gene TRBV12-3 or TRBV12-4; TRBD1 matches 9 bases. The CDR3 totals 13 residues. Trimming removed 7 bases from V and 7 bases from J; junction bases left unmatched: 5.

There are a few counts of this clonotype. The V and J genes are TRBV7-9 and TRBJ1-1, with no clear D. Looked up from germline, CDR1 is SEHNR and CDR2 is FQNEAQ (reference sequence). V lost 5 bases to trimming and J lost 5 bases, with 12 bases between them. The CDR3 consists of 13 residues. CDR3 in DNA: TGTGCCAGCAGCCAAGGAGCTGTAACTGAAGCTTTCTTT. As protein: CASSQGAVTEAFF.

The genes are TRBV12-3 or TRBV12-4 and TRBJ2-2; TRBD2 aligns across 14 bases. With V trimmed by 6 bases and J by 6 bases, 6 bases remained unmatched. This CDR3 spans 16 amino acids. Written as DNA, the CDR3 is TGTGCCAGCAGACGGGGACTAGCGGGAGAAGCCGGGGAGCTGTTTTTT. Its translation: CASRRGLAGEAGELFF.

This CDR3 is CASRDRGKADTQYF. CDR3 DNA sequence: TGTGCCAGTAGGGACAGGGGTAAGGCAGATACGCAGTATTTT. The rearrangement links TRBV19 to TRBJ2-3; 9 nucleotides agree with TRBD1. The CDR3 totals 14 residues. With V trimmed by 6 bases and J by 4 bases, 5 bases remained unmatched. The germline gives CDR1 LNHDA, CDR2 SQIVND (reference sequence). The full variable domain, rest sourced from reference TRBV19 and TRBJ2-3, is DGGITQSPKYLFRKEGQNVTLSCEQNLNHDAMYWYRQDPGQGLRLIYYSQIVNDFQKGDIAEGYSVSREKKESFPLTVTSAQKNPTAFYLCASRDRGKADTQYFGPGTRLTVL.